The 2 T cell receptor beta chains below all came from one sample that was sequenced in a study of tumor-infiltrating lymphocytes in primary liver carcinoma. Constant-region priming of around 500 ng total RNA yielded TCR beta cDNA. The TCR beta library was amplified through three nested multiplex PCR rounds in a modified ARM-PCR procedure. The first two PCR rounds used TRBV1-TRBV30 primers with a Cbeta primer, roughly 10 cycles each. Each CDR3 protein is one row after TCRdb ran MiXCR on the multiplex PCR reads. The sample has about 330,000 distinct CDR3 sequences, approximately 64% seen once. It was unsorted whole blood that yielded blood RNA, and germline DNA was also extracted. Source material: peripheral blood. The receptors stem from a man in his forties or fifties with primary liver carcinoma and hepatitis B virus infection.

The chain combines TRBV5-1 with TRBJ2-5; the match to TRBD2 covers 13 bases. The trim removed 4 bases at V and 1 base at J, leaving 4 bases unmatched. This CDR3 comprises 16 residues. CDR1 SGHRS and CDR2 YFSETQ come from the germline V gene. CDR3 sequence reads: CASSIGTSGIQETQYF. In nucleotides, the CDR3 is TGCGCCAGCAGCATAGGGACTAGCGGGATCCAAGAGACCCAGTACTTC.

This clonotype was seen a single time. The rearrangement links TRBV12-3 or TRBV12-4 to TRBJ2-1, with D unclear. V was clipped by 5 bases and J by 12 bases, with 11 bases between them. The CDR3 is 11 amino acids. CDR3 residues: CASSTGPGQFF. The CDR3 DNA reads TGTGCCAGCAGTACTGGCCCGGGGCAGTTCTTC.